These T cell receptor beta chains were read from a single sample in a study of shared clonotypes between healthy human individuals. TCRdb's table, derived via immunoSEQ multiplex PCR, lists solely in-frame clones and lacks some. The sample consists of 450,000 to 600,000 clones, about 80% of them appearing once. Sequencing input: PBMCs. These receptors came from a woman aged 40-49 years in good health. Some clones in this sample may be carry-over from other donors' samples. Each CDR3 is given without its conserved first and last residue. Each record gives: J gene, V gene, CDR3 protein.

j_call: TRBJ2-3
v_call: TRBV5-6
cdr3_aa: ASSRTKREAVEEY

j_call: TRBJ2-7
v_call: TRBV28
cdr3_aa: ASSSPPTRSREQY

j_call: -
v_call: TRBV4-1
cdr3_aa: ASSQSGIKNTHEQY

j_call: TRBJ1-2
v_call: TRBV11-2
cdr3_aa: ASSLRSGGTAVRYGYT

j_call: TRBJ2-3
v_call: TRBV28
cdr3_aa: ASLGAVGTDTQY

j_call: TRBJ1-4
v_call: TRBV2
cdr3_aa: ASSENGLTNEKLF

j_call: TRBJ2-3
v_call: TRBV30
cdr3_aa: AWSSSGSGTQY

j_call: TRBJ2-3
v_call: TRBV27
cdr3_aa: ASSLSGTRSTDTQY

j_call: TRBJ2-7
v_call: TRBV7-8
cdr3_aa: ASSLMLAGGLIYEQY

j_call: TRBJ2-2
v_call: TRBV5-1
cdr3_aa: ASSGTGTSWDGELF

j_call: TRBJ2-2
v_call: TRBV30
cdr3_aa: AWSVYLAGAGELF

j_call: TRBJ1-2
v_call: TRBV6-5
cdr3_aa: ASSYSLTSYGYT

j_call: TRBJ2-5
v_call: TRBV25-1
cdr3_aa: ASSDEGTGGAGETQY

j_call: TRBJ2-7
v_call: TRBV2
cdr3_aa: ASSGLTAYEQY

j_call: TRBJ2-7
v_call: TRBV19
cdr3_aa: ASSSLLAGAHEQY

j_call: TRBJ2-2
v_call: TRBV9
cdr3_aa: ASSHGSRANTGELF